One T cell receptor (beta chain) is described in this entry. What it binds is unknown. The germline gene is not matched at one end of the junction; a read error may be the cause. This specimen comes from a study of shared clonotypes between healthy human individuals. General observations from the study: An effect of sequencing depth on clonotype sharing among donors was expected.

Germline V gene sequence: CDR1 MGHRA, CDR2 YSYEKL. The CDR3 is 14 amino acids. Adult donors, all healthy and HIV-negative, had no recent acute infections or vaccinations. Deep was the level used in running the assay. In the authors' methods: Owing to the provision of junction-only sequences devoid of quality scores by immunoSEQ, filtering differed. Profiling relied on immunoSEQ multiplex PCR, and the TCRdb table lists in-frame clones only, not all of them. V and J calls and clone size are given by that table; D and trimming were obtained from the DNA. The top ten hold less than 0.06% of the sample, which has around 550,000 clones, about 96% seen once.

J is TRBJ2-7 and V is TRBV4-1; D uncertain. The TCR sequence derives from a woman in her 30s in good health. The sequencing sample was made of naive CD4+ T cells sorted from blood. Subset defined: CD45RA+ positively selected. The CDR3 spells CTSSRTGSSYEQYF. The DNA of the CDR3 is TGCACCAGCAGCCGGACGGGTTCTTCCTACGAGCAGTACTTC.